This passage covers 24 T cell receptor beta chains from one sample sequenced in a study of blood T cell repertoires in COVID-19. TCRdb's table, derived via immunoSEQ multiplex PCR, lists solely in-frame clones and lacks some. The table has 200,000 to 250,000 clones, approximately 80% seen once. Sequencing input: peripheral blood. The source is a woman of 80 years or more with COVID-19, enrolled during active disease.

This clone turned up a few times. V gene TRBV27 combines with J gene TRBJ2-7; unclear D gene. Germline V gives CDR1 MNHEY, CDR2 SMNVEV (reference sequence). V gave up 5 bases and J gave up 0 bases, with 8 bases separating them. CDR3 length: 13 amino acids. This CDR3 is CASSPPSSYEQYF. As DNA, the CDR3 is TGTGCCAGCAGTCCCCCCAGCTCCTACGAGCAGTACTTC.

This clone appeared a single time. The V call is TRBV7-3, the J call TRBJ2-1, with 7 bases fitting TRBD2. Germline V gene data show CDR1 as SGHTA and CDR2 as FQGTGA. The CDR3 sequence is 16 residues long. V was pared by 3 bases and J by 0 bases, with 5 bases of the junction left unmatched. The CDR3 coding sequence is TGTGCCAGCAGCTTGAGCGGGACGATCTCCTACAATGAGCAGTTCTTC. This sequence encodes CASSLSGTISYNEQFF.

The DNA for the CDR3 is TGTGCCACTTCAGGGGTCAATGAGCAGTTCTTC. Its translation is CATSGVNEQFF. The genes are TRBV3-1 (or the pseudogene TRBV3-2) and TRBJ2-1, with a weak D call TRBD1 (6 bases). The CDR3 is made up of 11 amino acids. Germline-derived CDR1 and CDR2 are LGHDT and YNNKEL (reference sequence). V lost 10 bases to trimming and J lost 6 bases, with 10 bases between them.

The chain couples TRBV5-1 to TRBJ2-1; weak D call: TRBD1 (5 bases). Germline CDR1 is SGHRS and CDR2 is YFSETQ. Between the trimmed V and J ends, which lost 4 bases and 6 bases, there was a span of 11 bases. The CDR3 runs 13 residues. CDR3 in DNA: TGCGCCAGCAGCCTGCGGACACCCAATGAGCAGTTCTTC. Its translation: CASSLRTPNEQFF.

The rearrangement joins TRBV5-6 to TRBJ2-6; D gene ambiguous. Deletions cut 0 bases from V and 0 bases from J, with 4 bases between. This CDR3 has 15 residues. Germline-derived CDR1 and CDR2 are SGHDT and YYEEEE. The CDR3 protein is CASSLGASGANVLTF. CDR3 nucleotides: TGTGCCAGCAGCTTGGGAGCCTCTGGGGCCAACGTCCTGACTTTC.

V gene TRBV9 combines with J gene TRBJ1-1; 7 bases line up with TRBD1. The germline V gene encodes CDR1 SGDLS and CDR2 YYNGEE. This CDR3 contains 15 residues. V shed 4 bases and J 1 base; nucleotides not matched to a gene: 7. The CDR3 loop is CASSLQGKGNTEAFF. The CDR3 DNA is TGTGCCAGCAGCCTACAGGGGAAGGGGAACACTGAAGCTTTCTTT.

The V gene is TRBV2, the J gene TRBJ2-1; 10 positions agree with TRBD2. The CDR3 has 15 residues. CDR1 is SNHLY and CDR2 is FYNNEI in the germline V gene. Trimming at V came to 3 bases and at J to 8 bases, leaving 7 bases not matched to a gene. CDR3 region: CASSEVRAGGDEQFF. In nucleotides, the CDR3 is TGTGCCAGCAGTGAGGTACGAGCGGGAGGGGATGAGCAGTTCTTC.

The CDR3 DNA follows: TGCGCCAGCAGTGCGACCTTAGGGGGGGGCAATGAGCAGTTCTTC. Translating it yields CASSATLGGGNEQFF. The chain employs TRBV10-2 and TRBJ2-1; maybe TRBD2 (7 bases). V was pared by 4 bases and J by 6 bases, with 16 bases between. The length of the CDR3 is 15 residues. The germline CDR1 and CDR2 sequences are WSHSY and SAAADI.

The rearrangement uses TRBV18 and TRBJ1-1, with 8 nucleotides matching TRBD1. CDR1 and CDR2 from the germline V gene are KGHSH and LQKENI. The CDR3 has 15 residues. The V and J ends lost 1 base and 1 base, in that order; junction bases with no gene match: 2. DNA of the CDR3: TGTGCCAGCTCACCACGGGACAGGTCGAACACTGAAGCTTTCTTT. This gives the protein CASSPRDRSNTEAFF.

The rearrangement uses TRBV5-4 and TRBJ1-2, with D possibly being TRBD1 (5 bases). The V gene lost 2 bases and the J gene lost 5 bases, with 16 bases spanning the gap. The CDR3 covers 15 residues. Germline lookup yields CDR1 SGHNT and CDR2 YYREEE (reference sequence). The CDR3 nucleotides read TGTGCCAGCAGCTTAATAGGGGCGCTGGGTTATGGCTACACCTTC. Its protein product is CASSLIGALGYGYTF.

This chain uses TRBV24-1 with TRBJ1-5; D is perhaps TRBD1 (6 bases). This CDR3 has 16 amino acids. The germline V and J ends were trimmed by 6 bases and 1 base, with 15 bases remaining between them. Germline V lookup: CDR1 KGHDR, CDR2 SFDVKD. CDR3: CATSLGGRDSNQPQHF. The CDR3 DNA is TGTGCCACCAGTTTAGGGGGGAGGGACAGCAATCAGCCCCAGCATTTT.

The chain has TRBV5-1 and TRBJ2-4; a possible D gene is TRBD1 (6 bases). CDR1 is SGHRS and CDR2 is YFSETQ in the germline V gene. The CDR3 contains 14 residues. Between the trimmed V and J ends, which lost 6 bases and 5 bases, there was a span of 15 bases. CDR3 sequence (DNA): TGCGCCAGCAAGTTATCGGACAGCGAAAACATTCAGTACTTC. It codes for CASKLSDSENIQYF.

The V and J genes are TRBV5-6 and TRBJ2-5; tentative D call: TRBD1 (6 bases). Deletions cut 3 bases from V and 3 bases from J, with 9 bases between. The CDR3 has 13 amino acids. Germline loops: CDR1 SGHDT, CDR2 YYEEEE. CDR3 DNA: TGTGCCAGCAGCTACACAGGGAAAGAGACCCAGTACTTC. The encoded protein is CASSYTGKETQYF.

The genes are TRBV6-6 and TRBJ1-6, with D maybe TRBD1 (5 bases). From germline, CDR1 is MNHNY and CDR2 SVGAGI (reference sequence). This CDR3 contains 12 residues. For the CDR3, the DNA is TGTGGGTTCCGCCAGGGAGGTTCACCCCTCCACTTT. This sequence encodes CGFRQGGSPLHF.

The genes are TRBV5-1 and TRBJ1-3, with 7 bases identical to TRBD1. Germline V gene data show CDR1 as SGHRS and CDR2 as YFSETQ. The CDR3 covers 18 residues. Trimming took 9 bases from V and 1 from J; bases not matched to a gene: 19. CDR3 residues: CATPWRYRGGLSGNTIYF. In DNA form, the CDR3 reads TGCGCCACCCCCTGGAGATACAGGGGTGGGCTGTCTGGAAACACCATATATTTT.

The chain employs TRBV15 and TRBJ1-1, with D possibly being TRBD1 (5 bases). The V end was cut by 0 bases, the J end by 9 bases, with 11 bases between. This CDR3 has 13 amino acids. Germline CDR1 reads LNHNV; CDR2 reads YYDKDF (reference sequence). The CDR3 DNA reads TGTGCCACCAGCAGAGAGTCGGGGGTAAAAGCTTTCTTT. Protein sequence: CATSRESGVKAFF.

The chain links TRBV7-8 to TRBJ2-7; maybe TRBD1 (6 bases). The CDR3 covers 15 residues. In germline, CDR1 is SGHVS, CDR2 FQNEAQ. The V and J ends lost 5 bases and 1 base respectively, with 15 bases between them. This chain's CDR3 is CASSPMRTASYEQYF. The CDR3 DNA follows: TGTGCCAGCAGCCCAATGAGGACAGCTTCCTACGAGCAGTACTTC.

The chain carries TRBV19 and TRBJ1-1, with TRBD1 matching over 9 bases. Germline CDR1 LNHDA, CDR2 SQIVND (reference sequence). The V gene end was trimmed by 8 bases and the J gene end by 0 bases; junction bases not matched to a gene: 4. This CDR3 spans 14 amino acids. In nucleotides, the CDR3 is TGTGCCAGTGTAGGACAGGGGATGAACACTGAAGCTTTCTTT. Residues: CASVGQGMNTEAFF.

The chain links TRBV9 to TRBJ1-1; no clear D. There are 13 residues in the CDR3. The V gene's germline CDR1 is SGDLS and CDR2 YYNGEE. With 3 bases removed from V and 2 bases from J, the gap between germline ends came to 8 bases. CDR3 region: CASSETTNTEAFF. The CDR3 nucleotides are TGTGCCAGCAGCGAGACAACCAACACTGAAGCTTTCTTT.

Regarding this clone: At one end, the junction sequence differs from germline, possibly due to a read error. V gene TRBV7-7 combines with J gene TRBJ2-1, with 14 bases matching TRBD2. CDR1 SSHAT and CDR2 FNYEAQ come from the germline V gene (reference sequence). The CDR3 sequence is 15 residues long. This CDR3 reads CASSYGLAGGEEQFF. CDR3 nucleotides: TGTGCTAGCAGCTACGGACTAGCGGGAGGAGAAGAGCAGTTCTTC.

This clone was counted a few times. The CDR3 sequence is CASSLAGGAAAFF. The CDR3 DNA sequence: TGTGCCAGCAGCTTAGCAGGGGGCGCAGCCGCTTTCTTT. The gene calls are TRBV7-8 and TRBJ1-1; 7 bases match TRBD1. The CDR3 covers 13 residues. Losses at the gene ends were 0 bases for V and 11 bases for J; bases not matched to a gene: 6. Germline-derived CDR1 and CDR2 are SGHVS and FQNEAQ.

This clone appeared a few times. The chain employs TRBV27 and TRBJ2-5, with a weak D call TRBD2 (7 bases). V was trimmed by 3 bases and J by 5 bases, leaving 13 bases between them. Germline V gene lookup returns CDR1 MNHEY and CDR2 SMNVEV (reference sequence). CDR3 length: 14 amino acids. The CDR3: CASSFSGGLETQYF. The CDR3 bases are TGTGCCAGCAGTTTCTCGGGGGGCCTGGAGACCCAGTACTTC.

The V gene is TRBV9, the J gene TRBJ2-1, with a weak D call TRBD2 (5 bases). This CDR3 comprises 16 residues. Per the germline V gene, CDR1 is SGDLS and CDR2 is YYNGEE. Trimming stripped 4 bases from V and 0 bases from J, with 14 bases between. The CDR3 DNA reads as TGTGCCAGCAGCCCCCGTAGCGAGAGCTCCTACAATGAGCAGTTCTTC. Its protein product is CASSPRSESSYNEQFF.

This clone was seen just once. The chain combines TRBV18 with TRBJ2-5; TRBD2 is a possible D gene (5 bases). The CDR3 consists of 13 residues. Germline V gene sequence: CDR1 KGHSH, CDR2 LQKENI. V was pared by 2 bases and J by 1 base, with 5 bases between. The CDR3 loop reads CASSPTSQETQYF. The CDR3 DNA reads as TGTGCCAGCTCACCAACTAGCCAAGAGACCCAGTACTTC.